The T cell receptor beta chain described here comes from a study of blood T cell repertoires in COVID-19 (dated by TCRdb to 2020 to 2022). For context, the study as a whole: Samples covering the acute and convalescent phases of COVID-19 were provided by collaborators in the United States, Italy and Spain. The material from the prospective study consisted of cDNA or gDNA derived from T cells, B-cell-depleted T cells, or PBMCs. Deeply sampled blood TCRbeta repertoires from subjects exposed to, actively infected with, or recovered from COVID-19 were included in the dataset. The repertoires were made available in a free public database intended to serve as a resource for research on the immune response to SARS-CoV-2. Samples came from the ongoing ImmuneRACE study (first 160 participants) plus 1,254 subjects from 6 global collaborators. A de-identified subject ID, COVID-19 status, age in years and sex were almost always included in the sample metadata. HLA class I and class II types, where available, came from metadata supplied by the sample provider rather than from assay-based typing.

As encoded in the germline V gene (reference sequence), CDR1 is LNHNV while CDR2 is YYDKDF. The germline V end is reduced by 3 bases and the J end by 9 bases; junction bases left unmatched: 6. The CDR3 goes from the cysteine to the phenylalanine over 15 residues. The only DNA kept is the CDR3, 45 bases in frame from the first base. TCRbeta CDR3 regions were amplified from genomic DNA using the immunoSEQ Assay, a bias-controlled multiplex PCR. The authors' analysis ran thus. Within the assay, amplification of reference gene primers was used to estimate how many nucleated cells each sample contained. Sequence reads were collapsed and filtered to measure the absolute abundance of every unique TCRbeta CDR3 rearrangement. Productive Simpson clonality was computed per sample as the square root of Simpson's diversity index over productive rearrangements. The source is immuneACCESS, and TCRdb retained only in-frame sequences with V and J called. Part of the clones is not carried over; for the studies checked, unresolved V genes explain less than half of this, and the remainder is unexplained. D and trimming come from the DNA, and the V and J calls and clone size come from that table. Across this sample there are about 340,000 clones, with about 93% seen only once. The top ten clonotypes cover around 3.3% of the sample.

Of note for this clone: Its antigen is still unknown. The input lacks base qualities; no much larger clone sits a single base away.

Overall results and qualifications from the work: Clinical and demographic metadata were provided uncurated, with the amount varying by source and participant.

A second Seattle source provided samples from volunteer blood donors who had recovered from COVID-19. The collaborating institutions used their own protocols to collect whole blood in K2EDTA tubes. Collaborator samples were shipped for TCRbeta analysis as frozen whole blood, isolated PBMCs, or DNA extracted from either sample type. Recombination joined TRBV15 with TRBJ1-6, with 9 central nucleotides matching TRBD1. This receptor was taken from a woman in her late teens or twenties who had recovered from COVID-19. Sequenced: peripheral blood. CDR3 reads: CATSRGQGLVSPLHF. DNA sequence: TGTGCCACCAGCAGGGGACAGGGCTTGGTTTCACCCCTCCACTTT.